The rows below give T cell receptor beta chains drawn from one sample of a study of blood T cell repertoires in COVID-19. The repertoire was sequenced with immunoSEQ multiplex PCR; TCRdb's copy has only in-frame clones and lacks some. The profile shows under 170,000 clones, 75% to 90% of them singletons. Source material: peripheral blood. Receptors were obtained from a man aged 65-85 years with acute or convalescent COVID-19. The CDR3 runs from the conserved cysteine through the conserved F or W.

>TRBJ2-2|TRBV28
CASSSPPPLAGKPNTGELFF
>TRBJ1-5|TRBV4-2
CASSQDHGTVWEPQHF
>TRBJ1-2|TRBV19
CASLSGVNYGYTF
>TRBJ1-4|TRBV19
CASIPGRGAGEKLFF
>TRBJ2-2|TRBV11-3
CASSPGAITGPGELFF
>TRBJ2-7|TRBV28
CASSVPTGRDEQYF
>TRBJ2-1|TRBV5-1
CASSLPGENNEQFF
>TRBJ2-7|TRBV5-1
CASSLYSDAYEQYF
>TRBJ2-7|TRBV11-2
CASRGDSYEQYF
>TRBJ2-7|TRBV5-1
CASSPGQGFPYEQYF
>TRBJ2-5|TRBV27
CASRAFRGGEQETQYF
>TRBJ2-2|TRBV25-1
CASSKGQNTGELFF
>TRBJ1-4|TRBV10-3
CAIKGTVGEKLFF